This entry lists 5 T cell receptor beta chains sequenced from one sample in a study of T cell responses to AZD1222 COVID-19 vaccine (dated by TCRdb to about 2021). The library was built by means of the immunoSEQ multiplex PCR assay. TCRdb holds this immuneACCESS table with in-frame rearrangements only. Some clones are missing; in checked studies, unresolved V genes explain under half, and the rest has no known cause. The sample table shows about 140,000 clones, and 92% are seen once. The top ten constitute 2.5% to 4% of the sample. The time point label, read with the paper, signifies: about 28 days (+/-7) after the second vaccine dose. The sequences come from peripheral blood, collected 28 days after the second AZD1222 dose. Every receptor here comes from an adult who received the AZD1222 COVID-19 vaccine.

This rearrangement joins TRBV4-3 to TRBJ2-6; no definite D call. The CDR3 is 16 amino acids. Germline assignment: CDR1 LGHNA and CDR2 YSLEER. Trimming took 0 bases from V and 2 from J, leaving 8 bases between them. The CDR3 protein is CASSQEGFTGANVLTF. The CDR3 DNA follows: TGCGCCAGCAGCCAAGAAGGGTTTACTGGGGCCAACGTCCTGACTTTC.

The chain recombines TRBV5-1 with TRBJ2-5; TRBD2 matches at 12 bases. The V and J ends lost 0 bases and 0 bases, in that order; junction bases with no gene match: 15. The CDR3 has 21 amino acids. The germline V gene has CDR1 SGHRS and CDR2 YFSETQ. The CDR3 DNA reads TGCGCCAGCAGCTTGGCCTTTTGGACTAGCGGGACAAACTCAGACCAAGAGACCCAGTACTTC. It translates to CASSLAFWTSGTNSDQETQYF.

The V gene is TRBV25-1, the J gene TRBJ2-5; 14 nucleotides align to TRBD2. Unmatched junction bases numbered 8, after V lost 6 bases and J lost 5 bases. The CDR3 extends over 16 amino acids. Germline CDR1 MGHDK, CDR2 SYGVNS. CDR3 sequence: CASSRPGTSGSETQYF. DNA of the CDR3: TGTGCCAGCAGCCGGCCGGGGACTAGCGGGAGCGAGACCCAGTACTTC.

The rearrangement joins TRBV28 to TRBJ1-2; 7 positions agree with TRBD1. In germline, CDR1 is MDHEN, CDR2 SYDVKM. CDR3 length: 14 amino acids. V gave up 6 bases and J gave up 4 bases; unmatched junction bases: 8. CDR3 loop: CASRAYRDSYGYTF. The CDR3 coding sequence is TGTGCCAGCAGAGCCTACCGGGACAGCTATGGCTACACCTTC.

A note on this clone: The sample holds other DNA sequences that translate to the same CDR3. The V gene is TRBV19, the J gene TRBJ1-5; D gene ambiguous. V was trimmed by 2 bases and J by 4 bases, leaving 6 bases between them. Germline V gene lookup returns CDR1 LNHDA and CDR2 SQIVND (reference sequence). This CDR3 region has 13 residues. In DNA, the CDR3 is TGTGCCAGTAGTATATCCCTTAATCAGCCCCAGCATTTT. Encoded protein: CASSISLNQPQHF. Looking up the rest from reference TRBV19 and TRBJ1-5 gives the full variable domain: DGGITQSPKYLFRKEGQNVTLSCEQNLNHDAMYWYRQDPGQGLRLIYYSQIVNDFQKGDIAEGYSVSREKKESFPLTVTSAQKNPTAFYLCASSISLNQPQHFGDGTRLSIL.